The rows below give T cell receptor beta chains drawn from one sample of a study of blood T cells in healthy people across ages. A single record per CDR3 protein comes from TCRdb applying MiXCR to the 5' RACE reads. The sample has about 500,000 distinct CDR3 sequences, less than 25% seen once. These data also formed part of another study, on T cells of mothers and their children.

The sample comprised blood. All receptors come from a boy younger than 18 in good health. Both conserved end residues are part of each CDR3. A D gene is named only where the DNA matches it firmly. Rows may omit the clone size; those that give it use once, few, many or a size class.

DNA: TGTGCCAGCAGGGGCCAGGGAAACACCGGGGAGCTGTTTTTT
CDR3: CASRGQGNTGELFF
D: -
J: TRBJ2-2
size: -
V: TRBV2

DNA: TGCAGCGTTGAAGACCCAGCGGGAGTTGGGGCCAACGTCCTGACTTTC
CDR3: CSVEDPAGVGANVLTF
D: TRBD2
J: TRBJ2-6
size: few
V: TRBV29-1

DNA: TGCAGCGTTGTTCTATACCGGACTGAAGCTTTCTTT
CDR3: CSVVLYRTEAFF
D: -
J: TRBJ1-1
size: -
V: TRBV29-1

DNA: TGTGCCAGCAGTTCCGTGGGGGGGGAGGGCTATGGCTACACCTTC
CDR3: CASSSVGGEGYGYTF
D: -
J: TRBJ1-2
size: -
V: TRBV28

DNA: TGTGCCAGCAGACTTACCGGGGAGCTGTTTTTT
CDR3: CASRLTGELFF
D: -
J: TRBJ2-2
size: -
V: TRBV12-3/TRBV12-4

DNA: TGCAGCGTTACAACCCCGGACAGGGGCGCCCACAATGAGCAGTTCTTC
CDR3: CSVTTPDRGAHNEQFF
D: TRBD1
J: TRBJ2-1
size: -
V: TRBV29-1

DNA: TGTGCCAGCAGTTCCCCATCCGGGACTAGCGGGGGGGGTTTGGGATACTTC
CDR3: CASSSPSGTSGGGLGYF
D: TRBD2
J: TRBJ2-7
size: -
V: TRBV28

DNA: TGTGCCACCAGTGATTTGGGACAGGGGGCCTACGAGCAGTACTTC
CDR3: CATSDLGQGAYEQYF
D: TRBD1
J: TRBJ2-7
size: -
V: TRBV24-1

DNA: TGTGCCAGCAGTTATTGGACTAGCGGGACTAGCACAGATACGCAGTATTTT
CDR3: CASSYWTSGTSTDTQYF
D: TRBD2
J: TRBJ2-3
size: -
V: TRBV6-6

DNA: TGTGCCAGCAGTTACTCGAATCAAGCAAATGGCTACACCTTC
CDR3: CASSYSNQANGYTF
D: -
J: TRBJ1-2
size: -
V: TRBV6-2/TRBV6-3

DNA: TGTGCCACCACGCCCCGGGGGTCCTACGAGCAGTACTTC
CDR3: CATTPRGSYEQYF
D: -
J: TRBJ2-7
size: few
V: TRBV24-1

DNA: TGCAGCGTTGGACAGAGGAACTATGGCTACACCTTC
CDR3: CSVGQRNYGYTF
D: -
J: TRBJ1-2
size: few
V: TRBV29-1

DNA: TGCAGTGCTAGAGATAAAGGAAACTATGGCTACACCTTC
CDR3: CSARDKGNYGYTF
D: -
J: TRBJ1-2
size: few
V: TRBV20-1

DNA: TGTGCCAGCAGCCGCCGCTTAGAGCAGTACTTC
CDR3: CASSRRLEQYF
D: -
J: TRBJ2-5
size: few
V: TRBV6-2/TRBV6-3

DNA: TGTGCCAGCAGTCCTGTTCCCCGGGCGGCTAATGAAAAACTGTTTTTT
CDR3: CASSPVPRAANEKLFF
D: -
J: TRBJ1-4
size: few
V: TRBV7-2

DNA: TGCAGTGCTAGAGATCTAGGACTAGCGTTAGCAGATACGCAGTATTTT
CDR3: CSARDLGLALADTQYF
D: TRBD2
J: TRBJ2-3
size: -
V: TRBV20-1

DNA: TGCGCCAGCAGCCAAGATAGGGGGGGCGCTTTGTCGTTGAACACAGATACGCAGTATTTT
CDR3: CASSQDRGGALSLNTDTQYF
D: -
J: TRBJ2-3
size: -
V: TRBV4-3

DNA: TGTGCCAGCAGCTTGTCCCGGGACGGGGAGACCCAGTACTTC
CDR3: CASSLSRDGETQYF
D: -
J: TRBJ2-5
size: -
V: TRBV7-9

DNA: TGTGCCAGCAGCGAGCGACAGGGCTCCTACAATGAGCAGTTCTTC
CDR3: CASSERQGSYNEQFF
D: TRBD1
J: TRBJ2-1
size: few
V: TRBV9

DNA: TGCGCCAGCAGCCCCTCGATGGCGGAGACCCAGTACTTC
CDR3: CASSPSMAETQYF
D: -
J: TRBJ2-5
size: -
V: TRBV5-1

DNA: TGTGCCATCAGTGTTAGCGGGCGGTACAATGAGCAGTTCTTC
CDR3: CAISVSGRYNEQFF
D: TRBD2
J: TRBJ2-1
size: -
V: TRBV10-3

DNA: TGTGCCAGCAGCCAACAAGGAAGCTCTGGGGCCAACGTCCTGACTTTC
CDR3: CASSQQGSSGANVLTF
D: -
J: TRBJ2-6
size: -
V: TRBV4-2

DNA: TGTGCCAGTAGTAGGCACAGGGACAATGAGCAGTTCTTC
CDR3: CASSRHRDNEQFF
D: -
J: TRBJ2-1
size: -
V: TRBV19

DNA: TGTGCCAGCAGTGAACTGGCAGGGAGTTACCACGAGCAGTACTTC
CDR3: CASSELAGSYHEQYF
D: -
J: TRBJ2-7
size: few
V: TRBV2

DNA: TGTGCCAGCAGTTACAGTGGCGTCCGGAGTGGCGGGGAGCTGTTTTTT
CDR3: CASSYSGVRSGGELFF
D: -
J: TRBJ2-2
size: -
V: TRBV6-2/TRBV6-3

DNA: TGTGCCAGCAGCAAACCGAGCAGAAACACTGAAGCTTTCTTT
CDR3: CASSKPSRNTEAFF
D: -
J: TRBJ1-1
size: few
V: TRBV6-6

DNA: TGTGCCAGCAGTTTACACCGGAGCGCAGGTGGCGAGCAGTTCTTC
CDR3: CASSLHRSAGGEQFF
D: -
J: TRBJ2-1
size: -
V: TRBV12-3/TRBV12-4

DNA: TGTGCCATCAGTACGGGACAGGGGTTTTGGGATACGCAGTATTTT
CDR3: CAISTGQGFWDTQYF
D: TRBD1
J: TRBJ2-3
size: few
V: TRBV10-3

DNA: TGTGCCAGCAGTTACTCCGGCAGGGAAACAGATACGCAGTATTTT
CDR3: CASSYSGRETDTQYF
D: -
J: TRBJ2-3
size: -
V: TRBV6-2/TRBV6-3

DNA: TGCGCCAGCAGCCAAGTGGGGGGAGGCTCACCCCTCCACTTT
CDR3: CASSQVGGGSPLHF
D: -
J: TRBJ1-6
size: few
V: TRBV4-1

DNA: TGCAGCGTGGGACAGTTACTAGGAGTGAGCACTGAAGCTTTCTTT
CDR3: CSVGQLLGVSTEAFF
D: TRBD1
J: TRBJ1-1
size: -
V: TRBV29-1

DNA: TGTGCCAGCAGTCCCCGCCCCAGCTACGAGCAGTACTTC
CDR3: CASSPRPSYEQYF
D: -
J: TRBJ2-7
size: many
V: TRBV27

DNA: TGTGCCAGCAGCGGAGGGGACACCTACAATGAGCAGTTCTTC
CDR3: CASSGGDTYNEQFF
D: -
J: TRBJ2-1
size: -
V: TRBV5-5

DNA: TGTGCCAGCAGTGAATTTCGCCGTCCCTCTGGAAACACCATATATTTT
CDR3: CASSEFRRPSGNTIYF
D: -
J: TRBJ1-3
size: -
V: TRBV25-1

DNA: TGTGCCAGCAGCTCGGGGACAGATACGCAGTATTTT
CDR3: CASSSGTDTQYF
D: -
J: TRBJ2-3
size: many
V: TRBV7-8

DNA: TGTGCCAGCAGCGGTCACGAGCAGTACTTC
CDR3: CASSGHEQYF
D: -
J: TRBJ2-7
size: -
V: TRBV7-9

DNA: TGTGCCAGCAGCAGTAGCGGGGGGCCACAAGAGACCCAGTACTTC
CDR3: CASSSSGGPQETQYF
D: TRBD2
J: TRBJ2-5
size: few
V: TRBV7-3

DNA: TGTGCCAGCAGCTCCCTCCGGGGCACACAGAACACCGGGGAGCTGTTTTTT
CDR3: CASSSLRGTQNTGELFF
D: -
J: TRBJ2-2
size: few
V: TRBV11-2

DNA: TGTGCCAGCAGCTGGGAGTTGAACACTGAAGCTTTCTTT
CDR3: CASSWELNTEAFF
D: -
J: TRBJ1-1
size: many
V: TRBV9

DNA: TGTGCCAGCCGTGTAGAGATGGGCGGGGGCTCCTACAATGAGCAGTTCTTC
CDR3: CASRVEMGGGSYNEQFF
D: TRBD2
J: TRBJ2-1
size: few
V: TRBV2

DNA: TGTGCCTGGAAGCAGGGTAATGAAAAACTGTTTTTT
CDR3: CAWKQGNEKLFF
D: -
J: TRBJ1-4
size: -
V: TRBV30

DNA: TGCAGCGTTGAAGATCACAGCAGGGGCTACGAGCAGTACTTC
CDR3: CSVEDHSRGYEQYF
D: -
J: TRBJ2-7
size: -
V: TRBV29-1

DNA: TGTGCCAGCAGTTCCCGGAGGGGACCCCAGCATTTT
CDR3: CASSSRRGPQHF
D: -
J: TRBJ1-5
size: -
V: TRBV6-5

DNA: TGTGCTAGCAGCTCAGGGGGCTCCGAGCAGTACTTC
CDR3: CASSSGGSEQYF
D: TRBD1
J: TRBJ2-7
size: -
V: TRBV7-7